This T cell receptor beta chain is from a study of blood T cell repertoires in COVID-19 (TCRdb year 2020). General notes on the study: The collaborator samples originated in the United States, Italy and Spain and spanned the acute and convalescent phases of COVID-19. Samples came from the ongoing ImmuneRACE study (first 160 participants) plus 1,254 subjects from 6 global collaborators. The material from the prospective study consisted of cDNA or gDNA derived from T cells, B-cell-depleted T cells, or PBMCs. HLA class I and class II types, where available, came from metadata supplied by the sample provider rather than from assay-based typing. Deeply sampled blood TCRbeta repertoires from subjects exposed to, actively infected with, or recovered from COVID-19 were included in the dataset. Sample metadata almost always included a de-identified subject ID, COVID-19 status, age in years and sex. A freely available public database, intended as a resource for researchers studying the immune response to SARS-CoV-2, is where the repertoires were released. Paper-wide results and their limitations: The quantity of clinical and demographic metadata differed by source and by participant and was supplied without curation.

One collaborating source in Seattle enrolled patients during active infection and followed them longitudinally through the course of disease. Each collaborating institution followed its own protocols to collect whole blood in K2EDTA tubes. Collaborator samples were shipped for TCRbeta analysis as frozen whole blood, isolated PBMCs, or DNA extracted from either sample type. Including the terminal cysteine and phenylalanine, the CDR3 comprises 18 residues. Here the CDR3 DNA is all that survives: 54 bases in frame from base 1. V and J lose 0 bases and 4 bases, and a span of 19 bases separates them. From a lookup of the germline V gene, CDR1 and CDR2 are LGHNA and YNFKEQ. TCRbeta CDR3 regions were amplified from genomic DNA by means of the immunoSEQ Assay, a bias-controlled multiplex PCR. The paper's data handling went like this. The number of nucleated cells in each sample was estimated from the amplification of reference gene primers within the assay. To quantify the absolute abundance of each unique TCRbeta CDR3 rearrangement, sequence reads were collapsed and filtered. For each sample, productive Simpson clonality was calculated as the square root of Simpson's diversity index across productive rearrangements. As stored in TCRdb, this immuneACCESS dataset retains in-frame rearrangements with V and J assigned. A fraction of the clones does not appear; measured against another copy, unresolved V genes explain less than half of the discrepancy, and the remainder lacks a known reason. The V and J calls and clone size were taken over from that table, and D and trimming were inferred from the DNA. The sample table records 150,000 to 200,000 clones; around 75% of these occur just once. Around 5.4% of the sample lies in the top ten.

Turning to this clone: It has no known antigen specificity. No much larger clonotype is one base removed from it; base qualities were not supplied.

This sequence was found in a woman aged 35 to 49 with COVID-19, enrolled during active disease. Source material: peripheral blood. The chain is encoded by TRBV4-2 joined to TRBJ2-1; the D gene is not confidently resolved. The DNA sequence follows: TGTGCCAGCAGCCAAGAGAAACCCGAGTATCACCCTTACAATGAGCAGTTCTTC. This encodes CASSQEKPEYHPYNEQFF.